A selection of T cell receptor beta chains follows, all from one sample in a study of brain T cells in children with intractable seizures. Repertoires were generated with immunoSEQ multiplex PCR, while TCRdb's copy carries only in-frame clones and drops some. Of some 3,500 clones in the sample, around 72% were seen once. Specimen: resected brain tissue, collected at surgery. Source of these receptors: a girl aged 2 to 10 with Rasmussen encephalitis and intractable seizures. The CDR3 runs from the conserved cysteine through the conserved F or W. The D gene is left open where the match is weak. Some rows mark clone size as missing; the rest say once, few, many or name a class of expanded clone.

TRBV7-8	TRBD1	TRBJ1-3	.	CASTQTGPGNTIYF	TGTGCCAGCACACAGACAGGGCCTGGAAACACCATATATTTT
TRBV6-5	TRBD2	TRBJ2-5	.	CASSQTSGRPETQYF	TGTGCCAGCAGTCAAACTAGCGGGAGGCCAGAGACCCAGTACTTC
TRBV7-9	.	TRBJ1-2	.	CASSAQANYGYTF	TGTGCCAGCAGCGCCCAGGCGAACTATGGCTACACCTTC
TRBV7-8	.	TRBJ2-7	medium-sized	CASSLGLAYEQYF	TGTGCCAGCAGCTTAGGTTTGGCCTACGAGCAGTACTTC
TRBV4-1	TRBD1	TRBJ1-5	.	CASSQGGQGVQPQHF	TGCGCCAGCAGCCAGGGCGGACAGGGGGTTCAGCCCCAGCATTTT
TRBV6-4	.	TRBJ1-5	.	CASSEGSGQPQHF	TGTGCCAGCAGTGAGGGGAGCGGGCAGCCCCAGCATTTT
TRBV3-1/TRBV3-2	TRBD1	TRBJ1-6	.	CASSQGRVGQGNSPLHF	TGTGCCAGCAGCCAAGGACGAGTGGGACAGGGGAATTCACCCCTCCACTTT
TRBV11-3	TRBD1	TRBJ1-1	.	CASSEGTGGTEAFF	TGTGCCAGCAGCGAAGGGACAGGGGGAACTGAAGCTTTCTTT
TRBV27	TRBD2	TRBJ2-1	medium-sized	CASSLPLGSGRNEQFF	TGTGCCAGCAGTTTACCCCTGGGTAGCGGGAGGAATGAGCAGTTCTTC
TRBV12-5	.	TRBJ1-6	.	CASGPDRPNSPLHF	TGTGCTAGTGGTCCCGACAGGCCCAACTCACCCCTCCACTTT
TRBV10-1	.	TRBJ1-4	.	CASSPPSTDSTNEKLFF	TGCGCCAGCAGTCCCCCCAGCACCGACTCAACTAATGAAAAACTGTTTTTT
TRBV10-2	.	TRBJ2-7	medium-sized	CAAGPSYEQYF	TGCGCCGCAGGGCCGTCCTACGAGCAGTACTTC
TRBV3-1/TRBV3-2	.	TRBJ1-1	.	CASSLGSVNTEAFF	TGTGCCAGCAGTCTAGGGAGCGTGAACACTGAAGCTTTCTTT
TRBV4-1	TRBD2	TRBJ2-2	.	CASSQAGTSGNTGELFF	TGCGCCAGCAGCCAAGCCGGGACTAGCGGAAACACCGGGGAGCTGTTTTTT
TRBV27	TRBD1	TRBJ1-2	.	CASSGQGGGYTF	TGTGCCAGCAGTGGACAGGGTGGGGGCTACACCTTC
TRBV19	TRBD1	TRBJ1-1	.	CASSIGRQGAANTEAFF	TGTGCCAGTAGTATAGGGAGACAGGGGGCTGCGAACACTGAAGCTTTCTTT
TRBV2	TRBD1	TRBJ2-7	once	CASSEIDRVVDEQYF	TGTGCCAGCAGTGAAATTGACAGGGTGGTCGACGAGCAGTACTTC
TRBV25-1	.	TRBJ1-6	.	CASSESGNSPLHF	TGTGCCAGCAGTGAATCAGGGAATTCACCCCTCCACTTT
TRBV18	.	TRBJ1-1	few	CASSHPDGTEAFF	TGTGCCAGCTCACACCCAGACGGGACTGAAGCTTTCTTT
TRBV7-2	.	TRBJ1-2	.	CASSTWTRFSYGYTF	TGTGCCAGCAGCACCTGGACACGATTCTCCTATGGCTACACCTTC
TRBV19	.	TRBJ2-7	few	CASSLTSFSTLEQYF	TGTGCCAGTAGCCTTACATCCTTCTCGACCCTCGAGCAGTACTTC
TRBV12-5	.	TRBJ2-7	.	CASGLTGYWEQYF	TGTGCTAGTGGTCTCACAGGGTATTGGGAGCAGTACTTC
TRBV19	TRBD1	TRBJ1-4	.	CASSSTGVVGEKLFF	TGTGCCAGTAGTTCCACAGGGGTAGTAGGTGAAAAACTGTTTTTT
TRBV24-1	.	TRBJ1-1	few	CATSDLGGTEAFF	TGTGCCACCAGTGACCTGGGAGGTACTGAAGCTTTCTTT
TRBV23-1	TRBD1	TRBJ1-5	.	CATADRDNQPQHF	TGCGCCACCGCGGACAGGGACAATCAGCCCCAGCATTTT
TRBV7-9	.	TRBJ1-2	medium-sized	CASSLDNNYGYTF	TGTGCCAGCAGCTTGGACAATAACTATGGCTACACCTTC
TRBV7-9	.	TRBJ2-6	.	CASSRDRSGANVLTF	TGTGCCAGCAGCCGAGACAGGTCTGGGGCCAACGTCCTGACTTTC
TRBV4-1	.	TRBJ2-4	.	CASSQVARTENIQYF	TGCGCCAGCAGCCAAGTCGCCCGGACGGAAAACATTCAGTACTTC
TRBV5-4	.	TRBJ2-5	medium-sized	CASSFSGTETQYF	TGTGCCAGCAGCTTCTCCGGGACGGAGACCCAGTACTTC
TRBV18	.	TRBJ2-1	.	CASSPSSEQFF	TGTGCCAGCTCACCATCTTCCGAGCAGTTCTTC
TRBV5-1	.	TRBJ1-1	.	CASSPALGGYTEAFF	TGCGCCAGCAGCCCCGCACTGGGGGGCTATACTGAAGCTTTCTTT
TRBV4-1	.	TRBJ2-2	once	CASSPGPGRNTGELFF	TGCGCCAGCAGCCCCGGTCCCGGGAGAAACACCGGGGAGCTGTTTTTT
TRBV7-9	TRBD1	TRBJ2-1	.	CASSPKGGPGIYNEQFF	TGTGCCAGCAGCCCTAAAGGGGGCCCCGGGATATACAATGAGCAGTTCTTC
TRBV27	TRBD2	TRBJ2-1	few	CASSLRLAGVGNEQFF	TGTGCCAGCAGTTTGCGACTAGCGGGAGTAGGGAATGAGCAGTTCTTC
TRBV6-6	.	TRBJ1-2	.	CASSYSGNYGYTF	TGTGCCAGCAGTTACTCCGGGAACTATGGCTACACCTTC
TRBV18	.	TRBJ2-1	.	CASSESGAGGYNEQFF	TGTGCCAGCTCCGAGTCGGGGGCCGGGGGCTACAATGAGCAGTTCTTC
TRBV3-1/TRBV3-2	.	TRBJ1-6	.	CASCREDSPLHF	TGTGCCAGCTGTCGCGAGGATTCACCCCTCCACTTT
TRBV18	.	TRBJ1-3	.	CASSPPGNLLAGNTIYF	TGTGCCAGCTCACCACCGGGGAACCTGTTGGCTGGAAACACCATATATTTT
TRBV6-5	.	TRBJ1-1	medium-sized	CASSYTERTEAFF	TGTGCCAGCAGTTACACAGAGCGGACTGAAGCTTTCTTT
TRBV7-9	TRBD2	TRBJ2-1	medium-sized	CASSPGLAEYNEQFF	TGTGCCAGCAGCCCAGGACTAGCGGAATACAATGAGCAGTTCTTC
TRBV5-5	.	TRBJ1-5	.	CASREEGVGQPQHF	TGTGCCAGCAGAGAAGAGGGGGTCGGTCAGCCCCAGCATTTT
TRBV28	.	TRBJ1-2	.	CASSITRDNYGYTF	TGTGCCAGCAGTATCACCAGGGACAACTATGGCTACACCTTC
TRBV9	.	TRBJ2-1	.	CASSVEGASYNEQFF	TGTGCCAGCAGCGTAGAAGGAGCCTCCTACAATGAGCAGTTCTTC
TRBV14	.	TRBJ2-1	.	CASSQGASVYNEQFF	TGTGCCAGCAGCCAAGGGGCTAGCGTCTACAATGAGCAGTTCTTC
TRBV4-2	TRBD2	TRBJ2-3	.	CASSPWTSGYTDTQYF	TGTGCCAGCAGCCCCTGGACTAGCGGGTACACAGATACGCAGTATTTT
TRBV2	TRBD1	TRBJ2-7	.	CASSEIDRVTYEQYF	TGTGCCAGCAGTGAGATAGACAGGGTTACCTACGAGCAGTACTTC
TRBV5-4	TRBD1	TRBJ2-7	once	CASSLGFRTGGNEQYF	TGTGCCAGCAGCTTGGGATTTCGGACAGGGGGCAACGAGCAGTACTTC
TRBV20-1	.	TRBJ1-1	.	CSATVNTEAFF	TGCAGTGCTACAGTGAACACTGAAGCTTTCTTT
TRBV19	TRBD1	TRBJ2-5	.	CASNDRVEETQYF	TGTGCCAGTAACGACAGGGTAGAAGAGACCCAGTACTTC
TRBV2	.	TRBJ1-2	few	CASSDGGALRGYTF	TGTGCCAGCAGTGATGGCGGAGCTTTAAGGGGCTACACCTTC
TRBV11-3	TRBD2	TRBJ2-2	.	CASSPREGGGTGELFF	TGTGCCAGCAGCCCACGGGAGGGTGGGGGCACCGGGGAGCTGTTTTTT
TRBV11-3	.	TRBJ1-4	.	CASSLERGRGKLFF	TGTGCCAGCAGCTTAGAGCGGGGAAGGGGAAAACTGTTTTTT
TRBV28	TRBD2	TRBJ2-5	.	CASSLWTSGGLETQYF	TGTGCCAGCAGTTTATGGACTAGCGGGGGGCTAGAGACCCAGTACTTC
TRBV5-1	.	TRBJ1-5	.	CASSLAGASNQPQHF	TGCGCCAGCAGCTTGGCCGGGGCAAGCAATCAGCCCCAGCATTTT
TRBV19	.	TRBJ2-3	.	CASSSSQGRWTDTQYF	TGTGCCAGTAGTTCATCCCAGGGACGGTGGACAGATACGCAGTATTTT
TRBV7-9	.	TRBJ1-1	.	CASSFLPFSNTEAFF	TGTGCCAGCAGCTTCCTACCTTTTTCGAACACTGAAGCTTTCTTT
TRBV24-1	.	TRBJ2-1	few	CATSEMDEQFF	TGTGCCACCAGTGAGATGGATGAGCAGTTCTTC